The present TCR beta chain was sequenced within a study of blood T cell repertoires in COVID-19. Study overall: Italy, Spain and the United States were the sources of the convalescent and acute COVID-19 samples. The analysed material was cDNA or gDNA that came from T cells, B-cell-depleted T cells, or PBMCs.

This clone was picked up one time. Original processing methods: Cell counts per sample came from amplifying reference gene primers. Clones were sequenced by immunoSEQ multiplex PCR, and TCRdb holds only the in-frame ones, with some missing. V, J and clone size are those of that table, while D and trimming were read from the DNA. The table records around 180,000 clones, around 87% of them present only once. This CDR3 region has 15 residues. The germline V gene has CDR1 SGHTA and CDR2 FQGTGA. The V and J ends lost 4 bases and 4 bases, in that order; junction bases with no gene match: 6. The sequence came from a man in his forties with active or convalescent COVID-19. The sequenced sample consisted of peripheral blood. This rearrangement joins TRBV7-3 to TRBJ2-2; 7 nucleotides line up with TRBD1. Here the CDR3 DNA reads TGTGCCAGCAGCTATGACAGGGCGGGCACCGGGGAGCTGTTTTTT. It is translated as CASSYDRAGTGELFF. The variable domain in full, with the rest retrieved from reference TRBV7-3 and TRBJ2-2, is GAGVSQTPSNKVTEKGKYVELRCDPISGHTALYWYRQSLGQGPEFLIYFQGTGAADDSGLPNDRFFAVRPEGSVSTLKIQRTERGDSAVYLCASSYDRAGTGELFFGEGSRLTVL.